Listed here are 7 T cell receptor beta chains from one sample, sequenced in a study of T cells in Graves' hyperthyroidism and ophthalmopathy. Researchers amplified the TCR beta CDR3 regions from RNA transcripts. First-round RT-PCR targeting the TCR CDR3 was performed with the HTBI primer set. TCRdb re-called the multiplex PCR reads through MiXCR, storing one row per CDR3 protein. The sample gives around 250,000 distinct CDR3 sequences, 13% to 15% of which show up once; 13% is in the top ten. Sequencing input: blood. The source is a woman aged 40 to 50 with Graves' hyperthyroidism that later progressed to Graves' ophthalmopathy.

Details on this clonotype: This may come from a read error, since a much larger clone is one base off. V usage is TRBV2 and J usage is TRBJ2-7; 7 positions match TRBD2. V gave up 8 bases and J gave up 1 base; unmatched junction bases: 8. This CDR3 is built from 14 residues. CDR1 is SNHLY and CDR2 is FYNNEI in the germline V gene. CDR3 amino acids: CASGGTNKSYEQYF. For the CDR3, the DNA is TGTGCCAGCGGAGGGACTAACAAGTCCTACGAGCAGTACTTC.

A word on this clonotype: A much larger clone differs from this one at a single base, so this may be a read error. The V call is TRBV30, the J call TRBJ1-4, with D perhaps matching TRBD1 (5 bases). This CDR3 has 13 residues. CDR1 GTSNPN and CDR2 SVGIG come from the germline V gene (reference sequence). CDR3 bases: TGTGCCTGGGGGCGTAGGACAATAGAAAAACTGCTTTTT. This encodes CAWGRRTIEKLLF.

This clonotype was counted ten times or more. V usage is TRBV6-5 and J usage is TRBJ1-5; 7 bases are a match to TRBD1. V dropped 2 bases and J dropped 9; count of bases not matched to a gene: 7. The CDR3 length is 14 residues. In germline, CDR1 is MNHEY, CDR2 SVGAGI. The CDR3 sequence: CASSYISGGRPQHF. CDR3 bases: TGTGCCAGCAGTTACATCTCAGGGGGTAGGCCCCAGCATTTT.

This clonotype was detected ten times or more. The chain has TRBV7-9 and TRBJ2-1, with a weak D call TRBD2 (5 bases). CDR1 SEHNR and CDR2 FQNEAQ come from the germline V gene (reference sequence). This CDR3 comprises 13 residues. Trimming took 1 base from V and 5 from J, leaving 6 bases between them. CDR3 bases: TGTGCCAGCAGCTTAGTTAGCGACAATGAGCAGTTCTTC. This codes for CASSLVSDNEQFF.

Points on this clonotype: A read error may be the cause here, since a much bigger clone is one base away. V is TRBV30 and J is TRBJ1-4, with 10 bases lining up with TRBD1. Losses at the gene ends were 4 bases for V and 8 bases for J; bases not matched to a gene: 4. The germline CDR1 and CDR2 sequences are GTSNPN and SVGIG (reference sequence). The CDR3 extends over 13 amino acids. CDR3 bases: TGTGCCTGGATCGGGACAGGGGCCGAAAAACTGTTTTTT. It codes for CAWIGTGAEKLFF. The entire variable domain, with the rest obtained from reference TRBV30 and TRBJ1-4, is as follows: SQTIHQWPATLVQPVGSPLSLECTVEGTSNPNLYWYRQAAGRGLQLLFYSVGIGQISSEVPQNLSASRPQDRQFILSSKKLLLSDSGFYLCAWIGTGAEKLFFGSGTQLSVL.

This clonotype occurred a few times. The rearrangement links TRBV6-2 or TRBV6-3 to TRBJ1-1; 7 bases are shared with TRBD1. CDR1 MNHEY and CDR2 SVGEGT come from the germline V gene. This CDR3 has 16 residues. V was clipped by 7 bases and J by 6 bases; unmatched bases: 17. CDR3 residues: CASNDRDSLFRAEAFF. The CDR3 nucleotides are TGTGCCAGCAATGACAGGGACAGTCTCTTTAGGGCTGAAGCTTTCTTT.

This clonotype was seen at least ten times. The chain is built from TRBV5-1 and TRBJ1-2; D is undetermined. Deletions cut 0 bases from V and 4 bases from J, with 13 bases between. The CDR3 runs to 15 residues. Germline V gene data show CDR1 as SGHRS and CDR2 as YFSETQ. DNA of the CDR3: TGCGCCAGCAGCTTGGTCGCGGAACGGAGCTATGGCTACACCTTC. Amino acids: CASSLVAERSYGYTF.